This T cell receptor (beta chain) was observed in a study of T-cell memory formation after mild COVID-19. Study in general: Clusters of TCRs were largely donor specific.

Points from the study as a whole: Contracting CD8+ clones were enriched in EMRA, CD4+ mainly in CM and EM. Pre-infection memory held some responding clones, suggesting pre-existing cross-reactive T cells responded. Whether day 37 second-wave clones are SARS-CoV-2-specific was not confirmed.

As concerns this clonotype: Its cognate antigen is unknown.

Via MiXCR, TCRdb re-called the 5' RACE reads, giving one row per CDR3 protein. The sample has approximately 350,000 distinct CDR3 sequences, approximately 29% seen once. The CDR3 consists of 16 residues. Germline values: CDR1 SGHTA, CDR2 FQGNSA. Trimming left V 2 bases short and J 13 bases short, with 21 bases between. V and J are TRBV7-2 and TRBJ1-6; unclear D gene. This TCR was recovered from an adult woman who had mild COVID-19 (a few samples of this study predate the infection). Cell type and time point are not known. Source material: PBMCs or a T cell subset sorted from them (not recorded which). The CDR3 DNA reads as TGTGCCAGCAGCTTATCAGTAGGACTAGGATTAGAGCCCCTCCACTTT. As protein: CASSLSVGLGLEPLHF.